A selection of T cell receptor beta chains follows, all from one sample in a study of regulatory T cells in long-lasting Graves disease. In TCRdb, the multiplex PCR reads were re-called with MiXCR into one record per CDR3 protein. The data show 450,000 to 600,000 distinct CDR3 sequences, 16% seen once. Another study also made use of these data, one on T cells in Graves' hyperthyroidism and ophthalmopathy.

The source material was peripheral blood mononuclear cells (PBMCs), sampled at new diagnosis, from a patient treated with antithyroid drugs. The receptor set was obtained from a man aged 35 to 55 with Graves disease. Both conserved end residues are part of each CDR3. A D gene is named only where the DNA matches it firmly.

j_call v_call d_call cdr3_length cdr3_aa
TRBJ2-7 TRBV19 - 15 CASSPLRDGSYEQYF
TRBJ1-5 TRBV6-5 - 18 CASSYTPGGAFSNQPQHF
TRBJ2-7 TRBV12-5 - 15 CASRGAGTVTYEQYF
TRBJ2-7 TRBV18 - 14 CASSPASAEDEQYF
TRBJ2-7 TRBV27 - 14 CASSFLGASYEQYF
TRBJ2-6 TRBV7-3 - 18 CASSGTNPSGAGANVLTF
TRBJ2-7 TRBV5-6 - 13 CASSLLGTYEQYF
TRBJ1-1 TRBV28 - 14 CASSMGRLNTEAFF
TRBJ1-2 TRBV2 - 13 CASIPLGGYGYTF
TRBJ2-7 TRBV4-2 TRBD2 15 CASSQEMGLAYEQYF
TRBJ2-1 TRBV28 - 13 CASTGVLDGRQFF
TRBJ2-1 TRBV19 TRBD2 15 CASSTSGRALHEQFF
TRBJ2-5 TRBV29-1 - 12 CSVEPGEETQYF
TRBJ2-1 TRBV12-3/TRBV12-4 TRBD2 16 CASSLSRGGDYNEQFF
TRBJ1-5 TRBV10-3 - 13 CAISESGGQPQHF
TRBJ2-2 TRBV9 TRBD1 17 CASSVSGTGANTGELFF
TRBJ2-1 TRBV7-3 TRBD2 15 CASSRTLAGFGEQFF
TRBJ2-7 TRBV27 - 14 CASSSWQRSYEQYF
TRBJ2-3 TRBV24-1 - 15 CATSDSGAGTDTQYF
TRBJ2-3 TRBV10-3 - 14 CAISEGPGGGTQYF
TRBJ2-1 TRBV9 TRBD2 16 CASSEAGGLSYNEQFF
TRBJ1-2 TRBV6-2/TRBV6-3 - 15 CASSSTGWGGYGYTF
TRBJ1-2 TRBV9 - 17 CASSVATGIREDYGYTF
TRBJ2-1 TRBV28 TRBD1 15 CASSPTGGPYNEQFF
TRBJ2-7 TRBV20-1 - 14 CSARDLGLRYEQYF
TRBJ2-7 TRBV3-1 TRBD1 14 CASSRQGARDEQYF
TRBJ2-1 TRBV5-5 - 13 CASSLVTGNEQFF
TRBJ2-1 TRBV5-1 - 12 CASSLDSGAQFF
TRBJ2-1 TRBV12-3/TRBV12-4 TRBD2 15 CASGGGLAGYNEQFF
TRBJ2-7 TRBV11-2 - 15 CASSSEMGVSYEQYF
TRBJ2-2 TRBV7-9 - 15 CASSAELVHTGELFF